The 26 T cell receptor beta chains reported below all come from one sample, sequenced in a study of blood T cell repertoires in COVID-19. The repertoire was sequenced with immunoSEQ multiplex PCR; TCRdb's copy has only in-frame clones and lacks some. The sample contains roughly 250,000 clones, 82% of which appear only once. Specimen: peripheral blood. The receptors were gathered from a woman in her 70s with acute or convalescent COVID-19.

V is TRBV6-2 or TRBV6-3 and J is TRBJ1-1; D is ambiguous. The CDR3 is 13 residues long. The germline V gene encodes CDR1 MNHEY and CDR2 SVGEGT. V was trimmed by 2 bases and J by 9 bases, leaving 13 bases between them. The CDR3 DNA sequence: TGTGCCAGCAGTTACGGTACGGTAATCAAAGCTTTCTTT. Translation: CASSYGTVIKAFF.

The J gene is TRBJ1-5, the V gene TRBV3-1 (or the pseudogene TRBV3-2); 11 bases agree with TRBD1. Germline-derived CDR1 and CDR2 are LGHDT and YNNKEL (reference sequence). The CDR3 runs to 15 residues. J was trimmed by 7 bases and V by 1 base; bases with no gene match: 3. CDR3 bases: TGTGCCAGCAGCCAAGGGACAGGGGGCGGACAGCCCCAGCATTTT. This sequence encodes CASSQGTGGGQPQHF.

CDR3 sequence: CASSLFRGDRTNNQPQHF. CDR3 sequence (DNA): TGTGCCAGCAGTTTATTTAGAGGGGACAGGACAAACAATCAGCCCCAGCATTTT. The rearrangement links TRBV28 to TRBJ1-5, with 8 nucleotides matching TRBD1. J was trimmed by 3 bases and V by 1 base; bases with no gene match: 11. Germline V CDR1 and CDR2: MDHEN, SYDVKM. This CDR3 is 18 amino acids long.

The rearrangement links TRBV4-2 to TRBJ2-3; 8 positions match TRBD2. This CDR3 region has 14 residues. Per the germline V gene, CDR1 is LGHNA and CDR2 is YNFKEQ. V gave up 4 bases and J gave up 3 bases; unmatched junction bases: 3. CDR3 residues: CASSRSGGTDTQYF. The DNA for the CDR3 is TGTGCCAGCAGCCGGAGCGGGGGTACAGATACGCAGTATTTT.

The J gene is TRBJ2-6, the V gene TRBV5-1; perhaps TRBD1 as D (5 bases). The CDR3 runs to 17 residues. V was pared by 1 base and J by 0 bases, with 11 bases between. Germline CDR1 and CDR2: SGHRS and YFSETQ. CDR3 DNA: TGCGCCAGCAGCTTGCAGACAGAGATCTCTGGGGCCAACGTCCTGACTTTC. It specifies CASSLQTEISGANVLTF.

The V call is TRBV6-1, the J call TRBJ2-3, with D perhaps TRBD1 (5 bases). V gave up 2 bases and J gave up 1 base, with 10 bases separating them. CDR1 is MNHNS, CDR2 SASEGT, per germline. This CDR3 has 15 amino acids. CDR3 DNA: TGTGCCAGCAGTGAAATGACAGAGCGCACAGATACGCAGTATTTT. Protein sequence: CASSEMTERTDTQYF.

V usage is TRBV27 and J usage is TRBJ2-7, with a possible D match to TRBD1 (6 bases). This CDR3 is built from 15 residues. Germline V gives CDR1 MNHEY, CDR2 SMNVEV (reference sequence). Trimming pared 5 bases from V and 5 bases from J, leaving 19 bases between. The CDR3 loop is CASSAIQGLADEQYF. The CDR3 DNA is TGTGCCAGCAGTGCTATACAGGGTTTGGCCGACGAGCAGTACTTC.

V gene TRBV11-2 combines with J gene TRBJ1-4; tentatively, D is TRBD1 (5 bases). The V gene lost 5 bases and the J gene lost 4 bases, with 17 bases spanning the gap. This CDR3 has 16 amino acids. CDR1 is SGHAT and CDR2 is FQNNGV in the germline V gene. The CDR3 region is CASSPQMGPNNEKLFF. CDR3 nucleotide sequence: TGTGCCAGCAGCCCTCAAATGGGGCCTAATAATGAAAAACTGTTTTTT.

This chain links TRBV10-3 with TRBJ1-3; weak D call: TRBD1 (5 bases). The V end was cut by 4 bases, the J end by 0 bases, with 10 bases between. Germline V lookup: CDR1 ENHRY, CDR2 SYGVKD. This CDR3 is 15 amino acids long. Written as DNA, the CDR3 is TGTGCCATCAGTGCAGGGCCGAGCTCTGGAAACACCATATATTTT. It yields the protein CAISAGPSSGNTIYF.

The genes are TRBV6-5 and TRBJ1-2; TRBD1 might be the D (6 bases). The germline CDR1 and CDR2 sequences are MNHEY and SVGAGI. The V end lost 4 bases, the J end lost 6 bases, and 18 bases lay between the germline ends. CDR3 length: 15 amino acids. As DNA, the CDR3 is TGTGCCAGCAGTTGGGGGACATTAATGGTAGATGGCTACACCTTC. The encoded protein is CASSWGTLMVDGYTF.

This sequence joins TRBV7-2 and TRBJ1-5; possible D gene TRBD1, 5 bases. The V end was cut by 5 bases, the J end by 3 bases, with 8 bases between. CDR3 length: 13 residues. Germline loops: CDR1 SGHTA, CDR2 FQGNSA. DNA for the CDR3: TGTGCCAGCAGCACGGACAACAATCAGCCCCAGCATTTT. It encodes CASSTDNNQPQHF.

The chain couples TRBV6-2 or TRBV6-3 to TRBJ2-2, with 8 bases aligning to TRBD2. The V segment lost 4 bases and the J segment 0 bases; nucleotides outside the gene matches: 4. The CDR3 sequence is 16 residues long. The germline CDR1 and CDR2 sequences are MNHEY and SVGEGT. The DNA for the CDR3 is TGTGCCAGCAGTTCGGGGGGGATGCCGAACACCGGGGAGCTGTTTTTT. Protein product: CASSSGGMPNTGELFF.

V usage is TRBV2 and J usage is TRBJ2-7; 9 nucleotides match TRBD2. V gave up 7 bases and J gave up 3 bases; unmatched junction bases: 13. The CDR3 consists of 16 residues. The germline V gene has CDR1 SNHLY and CDR2 FYNNEI. CDR3 sequence: CASKNSVAGVNYEQYF. CDR3 coding DNA: TGTGCCAGCAAAAATTCGGTAGCGGGGGTGAACTACGAGCAGTACTTC.

The chain has TRBV28 and TRBJ1-5, with 7 bases lining up with TRBD1. The CDR3 spans 15 residues. The junction had 11 bases not matched to a gene; V was cut back by 6 bases and J by 6 bases. Per the germline V gene, CDR1 is MDHEN and CDR2 is SYDVKM. The CDR3 is CASSYPTGLSQPQHF. The CDR3 DNA is TGTGCCAGCAGCTACCCGACAGGGTTAAGTCAGCCCCAGCATTTT.

This sequence joins TRBV6-4 and TRBJ2-3; the match to TRBD2 covers 13 bases. V lost 4 bases, J lost 6 bases, and 13 bases stayed unmatched. This CDR3 is built from 18 residues. Germline-derived CDR1 and CDR2 are MRHNA and SNTAGT. The CDR3 reads CASSVLTSGGAQMDTQYF. DNA of the CDR3: TGTGCCAGCAGTGTCCTCACTAGCGGGGGGGCCCAGATGGATACGCAGTATTTT.

This chain uses TRBV11-2 with TRBJ1-1, with D hard to call. This CDR3 has 12 residues. Germline CDR1 SGHAT, CDR2 FQNNGV. Trimming removed 1 base at V and 8 bases at J, with 8 bases between. CDR3: CASSLAGFEAFF. The CDR3 DNA sequence: TGTGCCAGCAGCTTAGCCGGGTTCGAAGCTTTCTTT.

The chain links TRBV19 to TRBJ1-2; TRBD1 aligns across 8 bases. The CDR3 totals 14 residues. Germline V CDR1 and CDR2: LNHDA, SQIVND (reference sequence). With 6 bases clipped from V and 4 bases from J, the junction kept 7 bases outside the gene matches. CDR3 sequence: CASSPRTGLYGYTF. The CDR3 bases are TGTGCCAGTAGCCCTCGGACAGGGCTCTATGGCTACACCTTC. Combining the CDR3 with reference TRBV19 and TRBJ1-2 gives the whole variable domain DGGITQSPKYLFRKEGQNVTLSCEQNLNHDAMYWYRQDPGQGLRLIYYSQIVNDFQKGDIAEGYSVSREKKESFPLTVTSAQKNPTAFYLCASSPRTGLYGYTFGSGTRLTVV.

The chain joins TRBV10-1 to TRBJ2-3; 9 bases are a match to TRBD2. With 5 bases clipped from V and 3 bases from J, the junction kept 6 bases outside the gene matches. The length of the CDR3 is 15 residues. Germline CDR1 and CDR2: WNHNN and SYGVQD (reference sequence). As DNA, the CDR3 is TGCGCCAGCAGTACCCTTGCGGGGGGGACAGATACGCAGTATTTT. Translation: CASSTLAGGTDTQYF.

DNA of the CDR3: TGTGCCAGCAGCTTAGGAGGTGCTAACTATGGCTACACCTTC. This translates into CASSLGGANYGYTF. The chain couples TRBV7-2 to TRBJ1-2; D ambiguous. V was clipped by 1 base and J by 0 bases, with 6 bases between them. In germline, CDR1 is SGHTA, CDR2 FQGNSA. The CDR3 totals 14 residues.

This sequence joins TRBV6-2 or TRBV6-3 and TRBJ1-3; D remains unclear. Germline CDR1 and CDR2: MNHEY and SVGEGT. The CDR3 is 15 amino acids. V gave up 5 bases and J gave up 0 bases, with 11 bases separating them. CDR3 region: CASSRRESSGNTIYF. DNA of the CDR3: TGTGCCAGCAGTCGACGGGAGAGCTCTGGAAACACCATATATTTT.

This clone appeared once. The chain links TRBV19 to TRBJ2-3; D call uncertain. Germline CDR1 LNHDA, CDR2 SQIVND (reference sequence). V lost 4 bases and J 2 bases, leaving 7 bases between the germline ends. The CDR3 extends over 13 amino acids. CDR3 sequence: CASSTIHTDTQYF. The CDR3 coding sequence is TGTGCCAGTAGTACCATTCACACAGATACGCAGTATTTT. Drawing the rest from reference TRBV19 and TRBJ2-3, the complete variable domain is DGGITQSPKYLFRKEGQNVTLSCEQNLNHDAMYWYRQDPGQGLRLIYYSQIVNDFQKGDIAEGYSVSREKKESFPLTVTSAQKNPTAFYLCASSTIHTDTQYFGPGTRLTVL.

This clone was detected only once. Other DNA sequences in the sample encode the same CDR3. The CDR3 DNA reads TGCGCCAGCAGCTCTGGACAGGGGAACACTGAAGCTTTCTTT. It translates to CASSSGQGNTEAFF. The chain joins TRBV5-1 to TRBJ1-1; the match to TRBD1 covers 8 bases. The CDR3 loop spans 14 amino acids. Per germline, CDR1 SGHRS and CDR2 YFSETQ. The V gene end was trimmed by 3 bases and the J gene end by 1 base; junction bases not matched to a gene: 2.

Note on this clone: Different DNA sequences within this sample yield the same CDR3. The chain links TRBV18 to TRBJ1-1, with TRBD1 matching 7 bases. Per germline, CDR1 KGHSH and CDR2 LQKENI. The CDR3 is made up of 13 amino acids. Trimming removed 4 bases from V and 2 bases from J; junction bases left unmatched: 1. In DNA form, the CDR3 reads TGTGCCAGCTCACGGGACAGTAACACTGAAGCTTTCTTT. This codes for CASSRDSNTEAFF.

The V call is TRBV19, the J call TRBJ2-2; the match to TRBD1 covers 10 bases. The CDR3 has 15 amino acids. Germline CDR1 reads LNHDA; CDR2 reads SQIVND (reference sequence). V lost 6 bases to trimming and J lost 8 bases; unmatched junction nucleotides: 9. Here the CDR3 DNA reads TGTGCCAGTAGCTCCCGGGACAGGGGAGGTGGGGAGCTGTTTTTT. This encodes CASSSRDRGGGELFF.

This chain joins TRBV6-5 and TRBJ1-4; TRBD1 matches 8 bases. This CDR3 is built from 14 residues. CDR1 is MNHEY, CDR2 SVGAGI, per germline. With 6 bases clipped from V and 8 bases from J, the junction kept 8 bases outside the gene matches. CDR3 protein: CASSPTGDGEKLFF. In DNA, the CDR3 is TGTGCCAGCAGCCCGACAGGGGATGGGGAAAAACTGTTTTTT.

This clone has more than one count but fewer than ten. This CDR3 is also generated by other DNA sequences in the sample. V gene TRBV5-1 combines with J gene TRBJ2-1; D is possibly TRBD2 (6 bases). The germline CDR1 and CDR2 sequences are SGHRS and YFSETQ. The CDR3 has 15 amino acids. The germline V and J ends were trimmed by 0 bases and 0 bases, with 7 bases remaining between them. This CDR3 is CASSLDGSSYNEQFF. The CDR3 nucleotides are TGCGCCAGCAGCTTGGACGGGAGCTCCTACAATGAGCAGTTCTTC.